This T cell receptor beta chain was retrieved from a study of blood T cells in healthy people across ages. Whole-study findings and limits: Greater diversity and more naive CD4+ cells were seen in long-lived donors than in aged donors.

Alongside a J-beta primer mix, a sample-barcoded 5' primer served in a second PCR lasting roughly 7 to 11 cycles. Each of the cDNA molecules was tagged by a template-switch adaptor with 12 random nucleotides. In TCRdb, the 5' RACE reads were re-called with MiXCR into one record per CDR3 protein. Among about 580,000 distinct CDR3 sequences listed, more than 45% were seen once. On this clonotype itself: What it recognizes is unknown.

The trim removed 4 bases at V and 7 bases at J, leaving 8 bases unmatched. There are 16 residues in the CDR3. The chain recombines TRBV12-3 or TRBV12-4 with TRBJ2-1, with 12 bases identical to TRBD1. This TCR was recovered from a man older than 75 in good health. Sequencing used blood. CDR3 protein: CASSSTGTGGLNEQFF. The CDR3 DNA follows: TGTGCCAGCAGTTCAACCGGGACAGGGGGCCTGAATGAGCAGTTCTTC.